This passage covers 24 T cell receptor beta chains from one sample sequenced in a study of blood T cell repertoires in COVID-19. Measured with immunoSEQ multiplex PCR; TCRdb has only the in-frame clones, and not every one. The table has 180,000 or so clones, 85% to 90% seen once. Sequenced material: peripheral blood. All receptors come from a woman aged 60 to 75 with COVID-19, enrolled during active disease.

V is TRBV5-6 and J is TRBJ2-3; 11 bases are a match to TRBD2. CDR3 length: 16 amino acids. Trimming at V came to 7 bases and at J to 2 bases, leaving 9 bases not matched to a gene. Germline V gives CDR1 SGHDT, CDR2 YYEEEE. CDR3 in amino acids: CASGLSGRVLTDTQYF. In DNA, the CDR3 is TGTGCCAGCGGTCTTAGCGGGAGGGTACTCACAGATACGCAGTATTTT. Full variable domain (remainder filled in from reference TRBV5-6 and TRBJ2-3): DAGVTQSPTHLIKTRGQQVTLRCSPKSGHDTVSWYQQALGQGPQFIFQYYEEEERQRGNFPDRFSGHQFPNYSSELNVNALLLGDSALYLCASGLSGRVLTDTQYFGPGTRLTVL.

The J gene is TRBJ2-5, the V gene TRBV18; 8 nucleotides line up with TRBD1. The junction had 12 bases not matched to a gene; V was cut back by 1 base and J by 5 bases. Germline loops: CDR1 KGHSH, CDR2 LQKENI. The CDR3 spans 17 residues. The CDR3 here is CASSPLFRQGLTETQYF. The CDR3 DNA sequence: TGTGCCAGCTCACCACTCTTCCGACAGGGGCTTACGGAGACCCAGTACTTC.

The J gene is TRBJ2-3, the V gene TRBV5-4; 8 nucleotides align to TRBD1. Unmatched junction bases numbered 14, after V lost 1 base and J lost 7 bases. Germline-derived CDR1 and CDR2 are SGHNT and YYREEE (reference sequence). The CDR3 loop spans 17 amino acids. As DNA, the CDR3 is TGTGCCAGCAGCTTGCTCCAGGGGGCGATGGCACACCATACGCAGTATTTT. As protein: CASSLLQGAMAHHTQYF.

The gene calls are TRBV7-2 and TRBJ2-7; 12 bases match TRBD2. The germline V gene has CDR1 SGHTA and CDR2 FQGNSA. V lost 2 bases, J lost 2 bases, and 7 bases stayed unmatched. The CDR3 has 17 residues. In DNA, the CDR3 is TGTGCCAGCAGCTTACAACTAGCGGGAGGATTAACCTACGAGCAGTACTTC. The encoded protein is CASSLQLAGGLTYEQYF.

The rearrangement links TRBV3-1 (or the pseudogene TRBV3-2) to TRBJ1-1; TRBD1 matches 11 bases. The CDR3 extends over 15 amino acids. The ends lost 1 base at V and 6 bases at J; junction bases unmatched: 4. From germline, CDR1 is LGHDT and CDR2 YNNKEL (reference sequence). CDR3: CASSQVPGQGAEAFF. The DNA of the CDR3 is TGTGCCAGCAGCCAAGTCCCGGGACAGGGGGCTGAAGCTTTCTTT.

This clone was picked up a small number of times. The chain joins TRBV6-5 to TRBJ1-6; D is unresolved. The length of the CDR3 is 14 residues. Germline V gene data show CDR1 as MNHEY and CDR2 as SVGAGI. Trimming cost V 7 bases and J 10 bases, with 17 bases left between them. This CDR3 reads CASTPGEVMSPLHF. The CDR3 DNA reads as TGTGCCAGCACCCCCGGGGAGGTTATGTCACCCCTCCACTTT.

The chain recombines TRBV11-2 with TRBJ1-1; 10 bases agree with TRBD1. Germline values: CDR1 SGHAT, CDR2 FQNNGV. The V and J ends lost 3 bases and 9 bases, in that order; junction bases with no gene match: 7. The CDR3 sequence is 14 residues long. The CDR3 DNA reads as TGTGCCAGCAGCTTTATTCGACAGGGGGCAAAAGCTTTCTTT. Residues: CASSFIRQGAKAFF. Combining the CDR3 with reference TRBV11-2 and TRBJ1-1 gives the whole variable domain EAGVAQSPRYKIIEKRQSVAFWCNPISGHATLYWYQQILGQGPKLLIQFQNNGVVDDSQLPKDRFSAERLKGVDSTLKIQPAKLEDSAVYLCASSFIRQGAKAFFGQGTRLTVV.

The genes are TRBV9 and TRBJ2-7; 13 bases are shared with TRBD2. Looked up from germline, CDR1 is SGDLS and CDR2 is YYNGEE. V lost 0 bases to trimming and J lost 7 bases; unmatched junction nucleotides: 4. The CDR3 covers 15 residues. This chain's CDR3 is CASSVGTSGSWEQYF. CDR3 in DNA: TGTGCCAGCAGCGTAGGGACTAGCGGGAGTTGGGAGCAGTACTTC.

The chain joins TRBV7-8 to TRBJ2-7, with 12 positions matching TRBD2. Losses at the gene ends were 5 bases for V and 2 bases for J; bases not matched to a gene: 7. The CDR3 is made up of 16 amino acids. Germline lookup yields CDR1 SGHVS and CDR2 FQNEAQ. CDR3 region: CASSPYRLAGAYEQYF. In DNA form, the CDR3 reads TGTGCCAGCAGCCCGTACCGACTAGCGGGGGCCTACGAGCAGTACTTC.

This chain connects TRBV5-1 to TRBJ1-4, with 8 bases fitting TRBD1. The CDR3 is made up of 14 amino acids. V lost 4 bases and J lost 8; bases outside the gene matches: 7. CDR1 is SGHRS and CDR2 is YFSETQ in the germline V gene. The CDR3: CASSRTGLSEKLFF. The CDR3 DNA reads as TGCGCCAGCAGCCGGACAGGGTTAAGCGAAAAACTGTTTTTT.

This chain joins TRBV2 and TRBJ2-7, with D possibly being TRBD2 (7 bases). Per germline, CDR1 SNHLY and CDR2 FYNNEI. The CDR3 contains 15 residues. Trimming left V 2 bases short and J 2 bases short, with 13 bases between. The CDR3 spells CASSERGDTAYEQYF. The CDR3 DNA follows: TGTGCCAGCAGTGAACGGGGGGACACAGCCTACGAGCAGTACTTC.

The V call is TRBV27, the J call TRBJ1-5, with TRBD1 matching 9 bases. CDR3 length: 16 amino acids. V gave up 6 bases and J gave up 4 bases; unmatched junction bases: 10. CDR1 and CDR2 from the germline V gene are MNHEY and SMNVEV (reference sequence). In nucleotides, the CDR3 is TGTGCCAGCAGACCTAGGGTAGGGACAGGGAATCAGCCCCAGCATTTT. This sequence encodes CASRPRVGTGNQPQHF.

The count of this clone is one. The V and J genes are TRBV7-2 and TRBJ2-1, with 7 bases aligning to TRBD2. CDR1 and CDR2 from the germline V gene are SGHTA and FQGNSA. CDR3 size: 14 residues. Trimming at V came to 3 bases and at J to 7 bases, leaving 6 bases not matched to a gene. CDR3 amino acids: CASSFGGSLNEQFF. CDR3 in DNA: TGTGCCAGCAGCTTCGGCGGGAGTCTGAATGAGCAGTTCTTC.

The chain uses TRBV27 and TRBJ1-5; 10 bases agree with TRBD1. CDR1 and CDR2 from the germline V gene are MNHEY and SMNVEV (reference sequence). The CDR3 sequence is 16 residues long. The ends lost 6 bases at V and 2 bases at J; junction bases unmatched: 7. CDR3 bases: TGTGCCAGCAGCCGAGGACAGGGGGTTGGCAATCAGCCCCAGCATTTT. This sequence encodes CASSRGQGVGNQPQHF.

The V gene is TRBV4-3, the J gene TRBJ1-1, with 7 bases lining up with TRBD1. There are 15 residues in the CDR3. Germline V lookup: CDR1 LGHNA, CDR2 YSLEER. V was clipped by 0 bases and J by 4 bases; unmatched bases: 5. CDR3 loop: CASSQDRGGGTEAFF. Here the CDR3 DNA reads TGCGCCAGCAGCCAAGATCGAGGGGGCGGCACTGAAGCTTTCTTT.

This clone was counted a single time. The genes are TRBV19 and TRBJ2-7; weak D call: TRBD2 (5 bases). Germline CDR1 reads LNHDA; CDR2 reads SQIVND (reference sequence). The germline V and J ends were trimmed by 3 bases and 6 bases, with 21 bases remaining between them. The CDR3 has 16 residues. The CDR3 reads CASSMGRTGMQAEQYF. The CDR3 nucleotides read TGTGCCAGTAGTATGGGTAGAACCGGGATGCAAGCCGAGCAGTACTTC.

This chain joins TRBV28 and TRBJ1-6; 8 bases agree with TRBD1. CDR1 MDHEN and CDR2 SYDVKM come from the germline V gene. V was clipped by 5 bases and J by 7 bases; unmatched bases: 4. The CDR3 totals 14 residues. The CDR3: CASSLQGGNSPLHF. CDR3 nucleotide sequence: TGTGCCAGCAGTCTACAGGGGGGGAATTCACCCCTCCACTTT. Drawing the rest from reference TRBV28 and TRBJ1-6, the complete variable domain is DVKVTQSSRYLVKRTGEKVFLECVQDMDHENMFWYRQDPGLGLRLIYFSYDVKMKEKGDIPEGYSVSREKKERFSLILESASTNQTSMYLCASSLQGGNSPLHFGNGTRLTVT.

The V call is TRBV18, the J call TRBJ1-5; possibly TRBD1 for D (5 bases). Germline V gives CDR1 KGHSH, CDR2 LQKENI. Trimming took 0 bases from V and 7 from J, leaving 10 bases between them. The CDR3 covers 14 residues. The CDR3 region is CASSPPGGGQPQHF. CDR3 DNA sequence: TGTGCCAGCTCACCACCGGGGGGTGGGCAGCCCCAGCATTTT.

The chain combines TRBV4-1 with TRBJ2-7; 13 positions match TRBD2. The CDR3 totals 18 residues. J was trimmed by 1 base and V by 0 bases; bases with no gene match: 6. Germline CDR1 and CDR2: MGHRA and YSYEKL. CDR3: CASSQETSGRARSYEQYF. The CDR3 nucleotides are TGCGCCAGCAGCCAAGAAACTAGCGGGAGGGCCAGGTCCTACGAGCAGTACTTC.

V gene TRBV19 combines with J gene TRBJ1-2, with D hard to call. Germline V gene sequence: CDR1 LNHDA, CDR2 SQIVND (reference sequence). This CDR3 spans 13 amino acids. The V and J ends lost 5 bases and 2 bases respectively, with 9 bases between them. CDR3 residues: CASSPDSNYGYTF. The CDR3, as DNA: TGTGCCAGTAGTCCCGACTCGAACTATGGCTACACCTTC.

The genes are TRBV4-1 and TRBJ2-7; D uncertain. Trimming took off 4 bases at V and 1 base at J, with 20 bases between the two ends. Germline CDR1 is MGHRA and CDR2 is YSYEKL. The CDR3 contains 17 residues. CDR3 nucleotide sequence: TGCGCCAGCAGCCCAAGCGTAGACCGGCTTCAGTCCTACGAGCAGTACTTC. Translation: CASSPSVDRLQSYEQYF.

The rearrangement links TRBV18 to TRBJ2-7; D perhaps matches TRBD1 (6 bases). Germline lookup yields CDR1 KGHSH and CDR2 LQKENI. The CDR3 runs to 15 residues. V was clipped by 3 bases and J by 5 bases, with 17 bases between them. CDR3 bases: TGTGCCAGCTCACCTATCGGGACATTTTCCGACGAGCAGTACTTC. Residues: CASSPIGTFSDEQYF.

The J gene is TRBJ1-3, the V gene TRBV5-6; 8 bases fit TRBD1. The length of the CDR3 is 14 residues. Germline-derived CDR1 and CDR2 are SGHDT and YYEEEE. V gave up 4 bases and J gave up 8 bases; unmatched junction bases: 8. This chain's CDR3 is CASSHPTGADTIYF. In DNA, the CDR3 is TGTGCCAGCAGCCACCCGACAGGGGCGGACACCATATATTTT.

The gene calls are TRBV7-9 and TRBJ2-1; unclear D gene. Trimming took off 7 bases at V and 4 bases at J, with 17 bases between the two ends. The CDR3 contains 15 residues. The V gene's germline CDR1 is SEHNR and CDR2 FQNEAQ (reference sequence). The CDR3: CASTSWQSPYNEQFF. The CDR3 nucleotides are TGTGCCAGCACCAGCTGGCAGTCCCCTTACAATGAGCAGTTCTTC.